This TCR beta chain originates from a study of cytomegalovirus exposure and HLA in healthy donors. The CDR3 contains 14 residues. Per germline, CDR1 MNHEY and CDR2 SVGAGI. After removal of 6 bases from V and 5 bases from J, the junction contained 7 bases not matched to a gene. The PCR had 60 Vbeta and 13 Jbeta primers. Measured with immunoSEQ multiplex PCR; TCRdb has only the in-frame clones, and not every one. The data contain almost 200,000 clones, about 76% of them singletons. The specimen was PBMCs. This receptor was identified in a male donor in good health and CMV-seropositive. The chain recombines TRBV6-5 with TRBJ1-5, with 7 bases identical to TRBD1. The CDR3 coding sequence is TGTGCCAGCAGCTCGGACAGGACCTATCAGCCCCAGCATTTT. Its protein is CASSSDRTYQPQHF.